The 28 T cell receptor beta chains in this list originate from one sample, sequenced in a study of blood T cells in healthy people across ages. PCR was performed a second time for roughly 7 to 12 cycles using a sample-barcoded 5' primer and a J-beta primer mix. Via MiXCR, TCRdb re-called the 5' RACE reads, giving one row per CDR3 protein. The sample lists 1.2 million to 1.5 million distinct CDR3 sequences; 45% to 70% were seen once. Sequencing input: blood. These TCRs come from a man aged 18 to 30 in good health.

This clonotype came up a few times. V and J are TRBV10-2 and TRBJ1-1; TRBD1 matches at 7 bases. The CDR3 runs to 13 residues. J was trimmed by 4 bases and V by 6 bases; bases with no gene match: 5. Germline lookup yields CDR1 WSHSY and CDR2 SAAADI. The CDR3 DNA follows: TGCGCCAGCAGGGGACAGTTGCGCACTGAAGCTTTCTTT. It translates to CASRGQLRTEAFF.

This clonotype was counted between two and nine times. The chain recombines TRBV4-2 with TRBJ2-7, with 8 bases lining up with TRBD2. The CDR3 is 15 residues long. V dropped 3 bases and J dropped 6; count of bases not matched to a gene: 10. Germline-derived CDR1 and CDR2 are LGHNA and YNFKEQ. CDR3 bases: TGTGCCAGCAGCCACATAGCGGGAAAAGGAGGCGAGCAGTACTTC. This translates into CASSHIAGKGGEQYF.

This clonotype was counted only a few times. V usage is TRBV4-1 and J usage is TRBJ2-7; 7 nucleotides match TRBD1. V shed 0 bases and J 6 bases; nucleotides not matched to a gene: 14. This CDR3 is 17 amino acids long. Germline V CDR1 and CDR2: MGHRA, YSYEKL. The CDR3 sequence: CASSQDKGDSSLSEQYF. The CDR3 region has the DNA TGCGCCAGCAGCCAAGATAAGGGGGACAGCTCTTTGTCCGAGCAGTACTTC.

The rearrangement uses TRBV6-1 and TRBJ1-2; D is unclear. The CDR3 is made up of 15 amino acids. Germline CDR1 MNHNS, CDR2 SASEGT. V was cut by 3 bases and J by 7 bases, with 18 bases left in between. The CDR3 loop reads CASSETPNSLGGYTF. The DNA of the CDR3 is TGTGCCAGCAGTGAGACCCCTAACTCCCTGGGTGGCTACACCTTC.

This clonotype was detected ten times or more. The CDR3 bases are TGCGCCAGCAGTCCAGCTGTGGCGGGGGCGAACACCGGGGAGCTGTTTTTT. This encodes CASSPAVAGANTGELFF. J is TRBJ2-2 and V is TRBV5-1; the match to TRBD2 covers 7 bases. CDR1 is SGHRS, CDR2 YFSETQ, per germline. The CDR3 consists of 17 residues. The junction had 10 bases not matched to a gene; V was cut back by 5 bases and J by 0 bases. The full variable domain, with the rest looked up from reference TRBV5-1 and TRBJ2-2, is KAGVTQTPRYLIKTRGQQVTLSCSPISGHRSVSWYQQTPGQGLQFLFEYFSETQRNKGNFPGRFSGRQFSNSRSEMNVSTLELGDSALYLCASSPAVAGANTGELFFGEGSRLTVL.

This clonotype appeared a few times. This sequence joins TRBV6-5 and TRBJ2-5, with D unresolved. The CDR3 covers 10 residues. Per germline, CDR1 MNHEY and CDR2 SVGAGI. Trimming pared 6 bases from V and 3 bases from J, leaving 2 bases between. DNA for the CDR3: TGTGCCAGCAGGAAAGAGACCCAGTACTTC. It is translated as CASRKETQYF.

The rearrangement uses TRBV28 and TRBJ1-1; 7 positions match TRBD1. V gave up 7 bases and J gave up 4 bases; unmatched junction bases: 9. CDR3 length: 14 residues. CDR1 and CDR2 from the germline V gene are MDHEN and SYDVKM. DNA of the CDR3: TGTGCCAGCAACCCAGGGAGGGGGCCCACTGAAGCTTTCTTT. It translates to CASNPGRGPTEAFF.

The J gene is TRBJ2-5, the V gene TRBV14; D is possibly TRBD2 (6 bases). Germline CDR1 is SGHDN and CDR2 is FVKESK. The V and J ends lost 5 bases and 5 bases respectively, with 18 bases between them. CDR3 length: 15 amino acids. The CDR3 sequence: CASSFQGLLRETQYF. CDR3 nucleotides: TGTGCCAGCAGCTTCCAGGGACTGCTGAGGGAGACCCAGTACTTC.

As to this clonotype: This may arise from a read error, as a much more abundant clone is one base away. The rearrangement uses TRBV27 and TRBJ1-1, with D perhaps matching TRBD1 (5 bases). V was trimmed by 5 bases and J by 6 bases, leaving 7 bases between them. Looked up from germline, CDR1 is MNHEY and CDR2 is SMNVEV (reference sequence). The CDR3 has 11 residues. CDR3 sequence: CASSEGPEAFF. In DNA form, the CDR3 reads TGTGCCAGCAGTGAGGGACCTGAAGCTTTCTTT.

The chain recombines TRBV25-1 with TRBJ1-4; D remains ambiguous. V was pared by 2 bases and J by 5 bases, with 12 bases between. Germline loops: CDR1 MGHDK, CDR2 SYGVNS. The CDR3 runs to 15 residues. This chain's CDR3 is CASSEPRTENEKLFF. Written as DNA, the CDR3 is TGTGCCAGCAGTGAACCGCGTACCGAGAATGAAAAACTGTTTTTT.

This chain joins TRBV5-1 and TRBJ1-5; D is unclear. V dropped 0 bases and J dropped 1 base, with 20 bases sitting between them. Germline V gene sequence: CDR1 SGHRS, CDR2 YFSETQ. The CDR3 totals 19 residues. CDR3 in DNA: TGCGCCAGCAGCTTGGCACCCCTCCGCGGGGATTTAAGCAATCAGCCCCAGCATTTT. It specifies CASSLAPLRGDLSNQPQHF.

The genes are TRBV11-2 and TRBJ1-1; no clear D. The V gene lost 4 bases and the J gene lost 11 bases, with 17 bases spanning the gap. The CDR3 is 13 residues long. CDR1 and CDR2 (germline): SGHAT, FQNNGV. Written as DNA, the CDR3 is TGTGCCAGCAGCTCCCCCATGAAGGGTGTGGCTTTCTTT. It specifies CASSSPMKGVAFF.

The gene calls are TRBV7-6 and TRBJ2-1, with 7 bases that match TRBD1. With 0 bases clipped from V and 10 bases from J, the junction kept 9 bases outside the gene matches. Germline V gene sequence: CDR1 SGHVS, CDR2 FNYEAQ. The CDR3 is 15 amino acids. The CDR3 loop is CASSLARGMSYEQFF. CDR3 nucleotides: TGTGCCAGCAGCTTAGCCAGGGGGATGTCCTACGAGCAGTTCTTC.

The V and J genes are TRBV11-3 and TRBJ2-3; 8 positions agree with TRBD1. This CDR3 contains 12 residues. V shed 5 bases and J 12 bases; nucleotides not matched to a gene: 7. CDR1 and CDR2 from the germline V gene are SGHNT and YENEEA. The CDR3 loop is CASSLGQGSQYF. CDR3 sequence (DNA): TGTGCCAGCAGCCTAGGACAGGGAAGTCAGTATTTT.

The chain combines TRBV4-3 with TRBJ1-2; D is uncertain. V was cut by 1 base and J by 4 bases, with 10 bases left in between. This CDR3 region has 14 residues. Germline CDR1 reads LGHNA; CDR2 reads YSLEER. This chain's CDR3 is CASSQVVGFYGYTF. In DNA, the CDR3 is TGCGCCAGCAGCCAAGTGGTTGGGTTCTATGGCTACACCTTC.

This clonotype turned up a few times. The chain combines TRBV3-1 with TRBJ2-1; 7 nucleotides line up with TRBD2. The CDR3 is made up of 16 amino acids. The germline gives CDR1 LGHDT, CDR2 YNNKEL (reference sequence). V lost 5 bases to trimming and J lost 2 bases; unmatched junction nucleotides: 9. Written as DNA, the CDR3 is TGTGCCAGCAGCTCCCGACTAGCCGAGACCTACAATGAGCAGTTCTTC. Amino acids: CASSSRLAETYNEQFF.

This chain joins TRBV27 and TRBJ1-5, with D tentatively TRBD1 (6 bases). Per the germline V gene, CDR1 is MNHEY and CDR2 is SMNVEV (reference sequence). V lost 4 bases to trimming and J lost 4 bases, with 14 bases between them. There are 15 residues in the CDR3. Written as DNA, the CDR3 is TGTGCCAGCAGTTCGACAGGACTTATTAATCAGCCCCAGCATTTT. Translated: CASSSTGLINQPQHF.

V gene TRBV11-1 combines with J gene TRBJ2-3; D might be TRBD1 (5 bases). Germline V CDR1 and CDR2: SGHAT, FQDESV (reference sequence). V lost 6 bases and J lost 4, with 20 bases in between. The CDR3 has 16 amino acids. CDR3 nucleotide sequence: TGTGCCAGCAGGGCCGACGCGACAGATCCCTCAGATACGCAGTATTTT. Encoded protein: CASRADATDPSDTQYF.

The genes are TRBV20-1 and TRBJ2-7; 7 nucleotides agree with TRBD2. The CDR3 is made up of 14 amino acids. Per germline, CDR1 DFQATT and CDR2 SNEGSKA (reference sequence). V lost 0 bases, J lost 5 bases, and 7 bases stayed unmatched. The CDR3 DNA follows: TGCAGTGCTAGAGACCCCCGGGGGGTCGACGAGCAGTACTTC. It specifies CSARDPRGVDEQYF.

The chain employs TRBV3-1 and TRBJ1-4; TRBD2 aligns across 12 bases. The J call may not be correct, given that the DNA end is closer to TRBJ2-2. Germline values: CDR1 LGHDT, CDR2 YNNKEL (reference sequence). The CDR3 spans 19 residues. CDR3 residues: CASSQDRRLAGATWGELFF. The CDR3 DNA reads TGTGCCAGCAGCCAAGATAGGAGACTAGCGGGAGCCACCTGGGGGGAGCTGTTTTTT.

The chain couples TRBV5-1 to TRBJ2-5, with TRBD2 matching 13 bases. The DNA end lines up better with TRBJ2-7; the J call may be wrong. Germline CDR1 SGHRS, CDR2 YFSETQ. The CDR3 has 16 residues. CDR3 nucleotides: TGCGCCAGCAGCGGGGGACTAGCGGGGCTAGACTACGAGCAGTACTTC. Amino acid sequence: CASSGGLAGLDYEQYF.

This clonotype was counted ten times or more. The chain is built from TRBV4-1 and TRBJ2-1; D possibly corresponds to TRBD2 (6 bases). The CDR3 spans 15 residues. Trimming stripped 1 base from V and 5 bases from J, with 12 bases between. Germline V gene sequence: CDR1 MGHRA, CDR2 YSYEKL. The CDR3 DNA reads as TGCGCCAGCAGCCAAGCACTAGCCCATAACAATGAGCAGTTCTTC. Translating it yields CASSQALAHNNEQFF.

J is TRBJ2-4 and V is TRBV20-1, with D possibly matching TRBD2 (6 bases). The CDR3 loop spans 15 amino acids. The V and J ends lost 3 bases and 6 bases respectively, with 18 bases between them. CDR1 DFQATT and CDR2 SNEGSKA come from the germline V gene (reference sequence). The CDR3 DNA follows: TGCAGTGCTAGCCTCAGGGCGGGGAGCCGAAACATTCAGTACTTC. It translates to CSASLRAGSRNIQYF.

The V and J genes are TRBV29-1 and TRBJ2-1; 7 nucleotides align to TRBD1. Germline CDR1 reads SQVTM; CDR2 reads ANQGSEA. Trimming cost V 7 bases and J 4 bases; bases outside gene matches: 13. CDR3 length equals 15 residues. DNA for the CDR3: TGCAGCGCGCTTGGTCTCTCGACAGGGTACAATGAGCAGTTCTTC. Encoded protein: CSALGLSTGYNEQFF.

This clonotype has more than one count but fewer than ten. The rearrangement joins TRBV29-1 to TRBJ1-5; weak D call: TRBD1 (5 bases). Looked up from germline, CDR1 is SQVTM and CDR2 is ANQGSEA. The V and J ends lost 7 bases and 1 base respectively, with 14 bases between them. There are 14 residues in the CDR3. CDR3 sequence: CSARVGGSNQPQHF. As DNA, the CDR3 is TGCAGCGCAAGGGTTGGGGGGAGCAATCAGCCCCAGCATTTT.

Concerning this clonotype itself: The junction and the germline gene differ at one end; a read error may be behind it. V and J are TRBV28 and TRBJ2-5; weak D call: TRBD1 (6 bases). The CDR3 has 13 residues. Germline lookup yields CDR1 MDHEN and CDR2 SYDVKM. In DNA form, the CDR3 reads TGTGCCGGCAGTTGGGGACAACAAGAGACCCAGTACTTC. Protein product: CAGSWGQQETQYF.

Note on this clonotype: Just one base apart from a much larger clone, this may be a read error. CDR3 DNA: TGCGCCAGCAGCCAAGCACGAGCCCATAACAATGAGCAGTACTTC. It translates to CASSQARAHNNEQYF. V gene TRBV4-1 combines with J gene TRBJ2-5; unclear D gene. CDR1 and CDR2 (germline): MGHRA, YSYEKL. This CDR3 spans 15 amino acids. Trimming left V 1 base short and J 11 bases short, with 20 bases between.

This sequence joins TRBV20-1 and TRBJ2-5; D is perhaps TRBD2 (6 bases). Looked up from germline, CDR1 is DFQATT and CDR2 is SNEGSKA (reference sequence). Trimming left V 3 bases short and J 8 bases short, with 22 bases between. The CDR3 is 15 amino acids. CDR3 amino acids: CSASFGGTPLGTQYF. CDR3 bases: TGCAGTGCTAGTTTTGGCGGGACTCCGCTGGGAACCCAGTACTTC.